The T cell receptor beta chain under discussion was sequenced for a study of spatial heterogeneity in lung cancer. As for the study in general: Alpha-chain sequences were detected in numbers that were consistently lower than beta-chain sequences.

At least ten counts were recorded for this clonotype. The library was prepared for alpha chains; this beta chain is a stray read, so its frequency means little. Regarding time point: sample taken at primary tumor resection. Whole RNA from tumor, nontumor lung or frozen PBMC was sequenced unsorted. Samples came from roughly 75 TRACERx patients with untreated early-stage lung cancer. The presence of a unique molecular identifier marked each TCR cDNA molecule. TCRdb re-called the 5' RACE reads with MiXCR, one entry per CDR3 protein. The table lists 10,000 to 15,000 distinct CDR3 sequences, roughly 5.2% of them singletons. The sequenced sample was lung tumor tissue, obtained at surgery. The sequence was collected from a human donor with early-stage non-small cell lung cancer.

CDR3 DNA: TGCGCCAGCAGCCAGGTAGGAGGCACTGAAGCTTTCTTT. Its translation: CASSQVGGTEAFF. The chain employs TRBV4-3 and TRBJ1-1; D remains unclear. Trimming pared 3 bases from V and 4 bases from J, leaving 9 bases between. The CDR3 contains 13 residues. Germline V gives CDR1 LGHNA, CDR2 YSLEER.